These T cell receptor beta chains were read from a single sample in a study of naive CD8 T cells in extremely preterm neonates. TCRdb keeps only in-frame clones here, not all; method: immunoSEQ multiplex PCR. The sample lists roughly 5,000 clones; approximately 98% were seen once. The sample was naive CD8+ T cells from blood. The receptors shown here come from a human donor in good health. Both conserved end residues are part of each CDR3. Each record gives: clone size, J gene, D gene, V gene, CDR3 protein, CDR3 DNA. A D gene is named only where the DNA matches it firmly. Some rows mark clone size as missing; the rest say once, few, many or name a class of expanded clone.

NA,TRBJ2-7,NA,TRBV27,CASSPPQGLGTYEQYF,TGTGCCAGCAGTCCCCCCCAGGGGCTTGGAACCTACGAGCAGTACTTC
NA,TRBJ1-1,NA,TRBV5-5,CASSLVAGKNTEAFF,TGTGCCAGCAGCTTGGTCGCCGGGAAGAACACTGAAGCTTTCTTT
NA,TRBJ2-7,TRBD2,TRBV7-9,CASSSTSGRTYEQYF,TGTGCCAGCAGCTCGACTAGCGGGAGAACCTACGAGCAGTACTTC
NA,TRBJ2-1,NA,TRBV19,CASSMGATYNEQFF,TGTGCCAGTAGTATGGGGGCAACCTACAATGAGCAGTTCTTC
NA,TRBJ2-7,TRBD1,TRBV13,CASSPGQGPAYEQYF,TGTGCCAGCAGCCCGGGACAGGGCCCCGCCTACGAGCAGTACTTC
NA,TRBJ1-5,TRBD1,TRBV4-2,CASSPTLTGWNQPQHF,TGTGCCAGCAGCCCTACTTTGACAGGGTGGAATCAGCCCCAGCATTTT
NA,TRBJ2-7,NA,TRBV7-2,CASSFTAPSYSYEQYF,TGTGCCAGCAGCTTTACTGCCCCTTCCTATTCCTACGAGCAGTACTTC
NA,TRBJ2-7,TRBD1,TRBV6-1,CASSASGTASYEQYF,TGTGCCAGCAGTGCATCCGGGACAGCCTCCTACGAGCAGTACTTC
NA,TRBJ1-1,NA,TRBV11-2,CASSLGFVDTWGETEAFF,TGTGCCAGCAGCTTAGGATTTGTCGACACCTGGGGGGAGACTGAAGCTTTCTTT
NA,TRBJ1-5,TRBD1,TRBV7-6,CASSPGTGGAEGSNQPQHF,TGTGCCAGCAGTCCGGGGACAGGGGGCGCAGAAGGGAGCAATCAGCCCCAGCATTTT
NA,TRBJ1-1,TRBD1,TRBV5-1,CASSLVRDRVLNTEAFF,TGCGCCAGCAGCTTGGTCCGGGACAGGGTTTTGAACACTGAAGCTTTCTTT
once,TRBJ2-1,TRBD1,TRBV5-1,CASSRGQGDNEQFF,TGCGCCAGCAGCAGAGGACAGGGTGACAATGAGCAGTTCTTC
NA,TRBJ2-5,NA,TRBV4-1,CASSPDSQETQYF,TGCGCCAGCAGCCCTGACAGCCAAGAGACCCAGTACTTC
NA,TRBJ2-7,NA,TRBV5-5,CASSLGRASGYEQYF,TGTGCCAGCAGCTTGGGCAGGGCGTCGGGCTACGAGCAGTACTTC
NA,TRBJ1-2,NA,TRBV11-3,CANGGAGVYGYTF,TGTGCCAATGGGGGGGCAGGGGTCTATGGCTACACCTTC
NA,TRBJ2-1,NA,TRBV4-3,CASGPGVAYNEQFF,TGCGCCAGCGGCCCCGGGGTTGCCTACAATGAGCAGTTCTTC
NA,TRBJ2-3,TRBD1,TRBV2,CASTLTGGGDTQYF,TGTGCCAGCACCCTGACAGGGGGAGGCGATACGCAGTATTTT
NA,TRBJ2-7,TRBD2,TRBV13,CASSRGAGGGEQYF,TGTGCCAGCAGCCGAGGGGCGGGAGGGGGCGAGCAGTACTTC
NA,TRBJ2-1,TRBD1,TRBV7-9,CASSQDRDGNEQFF,TGTGCCAGCAGCCAGGACAGGGACGGGAATGAGCAGTTCTTC
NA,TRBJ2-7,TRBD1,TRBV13,CASSFGTGSYEQYF,TGTGCCAGCAGCTTCGGGACAGGCTCCTACGAGCAGTACTTC
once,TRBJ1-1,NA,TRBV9,CASSGNIEGNTEAFF,TGTGCCAGCAGCGGAAATATTGAGGGGAACACTGAAGCTTTCTTT
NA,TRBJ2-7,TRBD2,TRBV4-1,CASSQEKGTSGPYEQYF,TGCGCCAGCAGCCAAGAAAAGGGGACTAGCGGGCCCTACGAGCAGTACTTC
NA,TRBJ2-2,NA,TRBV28,CASSFEASNTGELFF,TGTGCCAGCAGTTTTGAGGCTTCGAACACCGGGGAGCTGTTTTTT
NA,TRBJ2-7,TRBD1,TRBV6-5,CASSHGTGYEQYF,TGTGCCAGCAGCCATGGGACAGGCTACGAGCAGTACTTC
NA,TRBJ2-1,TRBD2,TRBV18,CASSPVGVAGENGAYNEQFF,TGTGCCAGCTCACCCGTAGGGGTAGCGGGAGAAAACGGGGCCTACAATGAGCAGTTCTTC
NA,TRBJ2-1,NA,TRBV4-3,CASSPRQSYYNEQFF,TGCGCCAGCAGCCCCCGACAGTCCTATTACAATGAGCAGTTCTTC
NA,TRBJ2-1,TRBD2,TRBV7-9,CASSTGLAEYNEQFF,TGTGCCAGCAGCACGGGACTAGCGGAATACAATGAGCAGTTCTTC